The clone carrying this T cell receptor (beta chain) was detected a few times. What it binds is unknown. The data were produced by immunoSEQ multiplex PCR, yet TCRdb's version contains in-frame clones alone and is incomplete. The table records 37,000 or so clones, approximately 83% of them present only once. This sample was included in a study of CD4 T cells in relation to SARS-CoV-2 and coronaviruses. The CDR3 sequence is 13 residues long. V was trimmed by 4 bases and J by 5 bases, leaving 9 bases between them. Germline CDR1 is KGHSH and CDR2 is LQKENI. Study-wide points: The cross-reactivity analysis covered only spike protein, not other viral proteins.

Sample: memory CD4+ T cells from PBMCs. This clonotype originated in an adult with COVID-19. J is TRBJ1-5 and V is TRBV18, with D possibly matching TRBD1 (5 bases). CDR3 protein: CASSQGLDQPQHF. CDR3 DNA sequence: TGTGCCAGCTCACAGGGGTTAGATCAGCCCCAGCATTTT.